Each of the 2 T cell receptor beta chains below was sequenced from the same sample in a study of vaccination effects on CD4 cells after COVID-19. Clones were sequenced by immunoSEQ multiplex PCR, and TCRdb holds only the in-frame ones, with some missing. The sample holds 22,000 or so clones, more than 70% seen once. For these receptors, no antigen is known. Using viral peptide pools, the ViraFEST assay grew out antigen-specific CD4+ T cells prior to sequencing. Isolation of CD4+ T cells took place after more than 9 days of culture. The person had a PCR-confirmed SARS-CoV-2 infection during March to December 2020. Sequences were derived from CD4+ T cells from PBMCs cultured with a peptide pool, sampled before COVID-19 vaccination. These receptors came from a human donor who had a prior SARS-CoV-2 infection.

CDR3 residues: CASSQQPGGANVLTF. The CDR3 nucleotides read TGTGCCAGCAGTCAACAACCCGGGGGGGCCAACGTCCTGACTTTC. J is TRBJ2-6 and V is TRBV6-5; no clear D gene. The V end was cut by 5 bases, the J end by 4 bases, with 12 bases between. CDR3 length: 15 amino acids. Germline-derived CDR1 and CDR2 are MNHEY and SVGAGI.

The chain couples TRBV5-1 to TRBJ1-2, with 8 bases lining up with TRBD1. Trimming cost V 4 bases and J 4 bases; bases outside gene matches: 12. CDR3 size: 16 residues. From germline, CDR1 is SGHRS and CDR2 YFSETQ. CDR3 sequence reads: CASSQELDRVRYGYTF. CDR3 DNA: TGCGCCAGCAGCCAGGAACTGGACAGGGTCCGCTATGGCTACACCTTC.